The present TCR beta chain was sequenced within a study of cytomegalovirus exposure and HLA in healthy donors (dated by TCRdb to about 2017). A note on the overall study: In an earlier analysis of roughly 500 of the donors, 276 Gb of sequence data and 120 million or so unique TCR beta sequences from about 179 million T cells were reported. An early release covering roughly 640 HLA-typed donors comprised approximately 300 gigabases of sequencing data and tens of millions of unique TCR sequences. Of the 300 to 500 genotyped donors, approximately 80% were placed in the genetic ancestry cluster associated with self-reported Caucasian donors. The aim of the study was to test whether cataloging public T cell receptors could identify signatures of past pathogen exposure. Using immunosequencing, the study profiled T cell repertoires from fewer than 700 subjects and related those repertoires to cytomegalovirus serostatus. Besides the first cohort of more than 650 subjects, a separate validation cohort made up of roughly 120 different subjects was used. To predict cytomegalovirus infection status, the study brought together high-throughput TCR immunosequencing, statistical association of individual TCRs with disease status, and machine learning. A later analysis re-examined previously published TCR beta repertoires from roughly 720 donors and added high-resolution HLA genotyping to investigate patterns of TCR occurrence. Rather than drawing on any new phenotypic data, the later analysis identified candidate immune exposures from TCR beta sequences and the way those sequences occurred across donors. In an earlier analysis of several hundred of the donors, high-throughput TCR beta sequencing was used to judge whether each TCR beta V gene segment behaved as functional or pseudogenic. Alongside the repertoire data, information on donor age, sex, ethnicity and CMV serostatus was compiled. A later genetic analysis took genome-wide SNP genotypes for about 55% of the roughly 670 donors and used that subset as a discovery cohort. All discovery cohort repertoires had been generated using a single sequencing platform. HLA typing covered class I and class II loci at four-digit resolution. Typing coverage varied by locus: about 629-640 donors for A, B, C, DRB1 and DQB1; roughly 500 for DQA1; more than 600 for DPA1; some 470 for DPB1. A handful of DR-DQ haplotypes were handled as single units for association and clustering because linkage in the cohort was strong. Across around 400 genotyped donors of the cohort, an average of about 240,000 unique TCR beta nucleotide sequences per donor were sequenced, and 15% to 20% of those sequences were non-productive. General conclusions and limits of the study: In a later analysis, TCR association rates were found to vary across HLA loci, with the most associated TCRs seen for DRB1 alleles and the fewest for HLA-C alleles. A further reported finding was that TCR beta sequences accurately predicted the HLA-A and HLA-B alleles for most subjects in the first cohort. The authors suggested that the approach could potentially be generalized to other disease states and immunological phenotypes. Because HLA typing was missing for some donors at each locus, association tests included only the typed subset. The only immune exposure information available for the cohort was CMV serostatus. Most TCR sequences were seen in very few donors, while some public TCRs were found in many individuals. A group of highly shared sequence variants was considered likely to be a technical artifact of the sequencing pipeline. A later analysis associated 17,000 or so TCR beta sequences with specific HLA alleles at a false discovery rate of 0.05. In the study, some 180 TCR beta chains were listed as associated with cytomegalovirus. A later genetic analysis reported fewer N-insertions in productive TCRs among donors in an Asian-associated ancestry cluster than the roughly 700-donor mean. In vitro tests confirmed that a few of the cytomegalovirus-associated TCR beta chains recognize cytomegalovirus antigens. Compared with equally common non-associated chains, HLA-associated TCR beta chains in a later analysis were more clonally expanded and had lower generation probabilities. Linkage disequilibrium might explain the correlated functional status among segregating V segments, but an unknown experimental factor could not be excluded. When HLA alleles, especially DR and DQ, strongly co-occurred, TCR associations were difficult to assign to individual alleles. Sequencing depth was assumed to be roughly uniform across donors in the presence/absence analyses, though that assumption may not hold. Most CMV-associated TCR beta chains appeared to be HLA-restricted in a later analysis, and the HLA associations seemed to be driven largely by CMV exposure. In a later genetic analysis, a missense DCLRE1C variant was associated with V-gene and J-gene trimming of TCR beta chains, and the association was replicated in an independent cohort. Because counts were too low, some 17 rarely observed V segments, including chromosome 9 orphons, were left out of the earlier analysis of a few hundred of the donors. Only TCR beta chains were sequenced in this cohort, and the absence of alpha or paired-chain data limited detectable features. The classifier was reported to diagnose cytomegalovirus status with high specificity and sensitivity in both the original cohort and the validation cohort. Several of the top co-occurrence clusters appeared to be linked to parvovirus B19, influenza, CMV and Epstein-Barr virus, according to a later analysis. Broadly in line with IMGT annotations, most TCR beta V segments showed up in productive rearrangements about 87% or about 30% of the time in an earlier analysis of 587 of the donors. The 87-base-pair reads could not distinguish some IMGT-functional V segments, including TRBV6-2 and TRBV6-3, so those segments were excluded.

There are 15 amino acids in the CDR3, from cysteine to phenylalanine inclusive. The entry retains the CDR3 DNA only, 45 bases that are in frame from base 1. V lost 2 bases and J lost 6 bases, and the count of bases not matched to a germline gene is 10. CDR1 SGHVS and CDR2 FNYEAQ were looked up in the germline V gene. Receptors were amplified or captured by the immunoSEQ multiplex PCR assay. For the multiplex PCR, a mixture combining 60 forward primers for TCR Vbeta segments and 13 reverse primers for TCR Jbeta segments was used. Amplification of the CDR3 region of rearranged TCR beta genes was performed with a multiplex PCR assay on genomic DNA. On the Illumina HiSeq System, the amplified TCR beta libraries were sequenced as 87-base-pair reads. The study's processing was this. A later analysis counted about 80 million unique TCR beta chains across the 640 or so repertoires, and around 9.9 million of these chains were shared by at least two donors. A nearest-neighbor algorithm error-corrected the raw reads and collapsed the reads into unique sequences, merging closely related sequences to remove PCR and sequencing errors. CDR3 sequences were aligned to IMGT reference sequences to assign V, D and J gene segments. For a sequence to be retained, at least a six-nucleotide match to both a V gene segment and a J gene segment was required. Rearrangements were called productive when the CDR3 lacked stop codons and stayed in frame with V and J; all others were non-productive. Following IMGT convention, CDR3 was defined as the stretch from the second conserved V-encoded cysteine to the conserved J-encoded phenylalanine. The earlier analysis of about 590 of the donors excluded sequences that lacked an unambiguous match to a single V gene segment. In an earlier analysis of approximately 590 of the donors, a V segment was called functional when productive rearrangements were above 56.7%, and segregating when the standard deviation between donors exceeded 5%. A statistical classification framework was built for diagnosing cytomegalovirus status from the catalog of TCR beta chain sequences. In a later analysis, V and J genes were assigned by comparing TCR nucleotide sequences against IMGT/GENE-DB human TR gene sequences. Using the TCRdist pipeline, a later analysis assigned CDR3 sequences along with most-parsimonious VDJ recombination scenarios. In a later analysis, each TCR beta chain was defined by its CDR3 amino acid sequence together with its V-gene family, and reads lacking a unique V-gene family were excluded. To address suspected cross-contamination and a sequencing artifact, a later analysis removed around 590 highly shared, low-generation-probability nucleotide sequences. For each public chain, a later analysis derived a clonal expansion index from normalized ranks of inferred template counts within each repertoire. A later analysis computed generation probabilities with a VDJ recombination model fitted to out-of-frame rearrangements, and checked the results against IGoR. In a later analysis, TCR-TCR, TCR-HLA and TCR-CMV co-occurrence was scored with hypergeometric tests, and a repertoire-size bias correction was applied to TCR pairs. False discovery rates were estimated in a later analysis by permuting HLA or CMV assignments 20 times. In a later analysis, co-occurring TCRs were grouped with DBSCAN, and TCRdist sequence similarity was added when clustering was performed within HLA-allele-positive subsets. Co-occurrence clustering excluded repertoires with fewer than 30,000 or more than 120,000 public chains, plus five with anomalous nucleotide sharing. TCRdb's version of the immuneACCESS table is confined to in-frame rearrangements and falls short of the full clone set. An unresolved V gene accounts for under half of the shortfall where checked; the remainder is of unknown origin. V, J and clone size are taken as reported in that table, and D and trimming were inferred from the DNA itself. The sample has fewer than 150,000 clones on record, 80% of them singletons. Approximately 2.3% of the sample is taken by the ten largest.

Concerning this clone: Its antigen is still unknown. No base-level quality is on record; no much larger clone is a single base apart.

The cohort consisted of 666 healthy bone marrow donors. At the time of sampling, all cohort members were nominally healthy, though unrecorded immune exposures were likely present. The donor tested CMV seronegative, placing the donor among the 300 to 450 seronegative members of the cohort. Every donor gave a peripheral blood sample, and the peripheral blood mononuclear cells from that sample were used for TCR beta sequencing. Genomic DNA extraction from the blood cell samples was performed with the Qiagen DNeasy Blood Extraction Kit. This sequence originates from a man under 40 in good health and CMV-seronegative. This chain is built from TRBV7-6 and TRBJ2-7; TRBD1 aligns with 7 central bases. The sequenced sample was PBMCs. For the CDR3, the sequence is CASSLRTTGPVEQYF. The nucleotide sequence reads TGTGCCAGCAGCTTACGTACGACAGGGCCGGTCGAGCAGTACTTC.